This record concerns one TCR beta chain sequence. The sample is drawn from a study of blood T cells in healthy people across ages. On the study more broadly: For every two T cells, template switching captured about one barcoded beta molecule.

V gave up 8 bases and J gave up 1 base; unmatched junction bases: 4. Germline CDR1 and CDR2: KGHSH and LQKENI. The CDR3 covers 13 residues. A sample-barcoded 5' primer and a J-beta primer mix were used in a second PCR of about 7 to 12 cycles. One entry per CDR3 protein, called by TCRdb with MiXCR from the 5' RACE reads. Of about 640,000 distinct CDR3 sequences in the sample, 58% were seen once. Drawn from each donor were roughly 9.4 milliliters of peripheral blood. This clonotype originated in a man aged 55-75 years in good health. The J gene is TRBJ2-5, the V gene TRBV18; 7 nucleotides agree with TRBD2. Specimen: blood. CDR3 in DNA: TGTGCCAGCCTCCGGGGGGTCCAAGAGACCCAGTACTTC. Protein sequence: CASLRGVQETQYF.